The 3 T cell receptor beta chains in this list originate from one sample, sequenced in a study of shared clonotypes between healthy human individuals. The repertoire was sequenced with immunoSEQ multiplex PCR; TCRdb's copy has only in-frame clones and lacks some. Among a few million clones listed, approximately 96% were seen once. The sample taken for sequencing was naive CD4+ T cells sorted from blood. Documented subset: CD45RA+ positively selected. These receptors came from a man aged 18 to 30 in good health.

CDR3 in DNA: TGTGCAATTCAGGATGGGAGGGGTGAAAAACTGTTTTTT. Protein sequence: CAIQDGRGEKLFF. This chain uses TRBV6-1 with TRBJ1-4; weak D call: TRBD1 (5 bases). Germline assignment: CDR1 MNHNS and CDR2 SASEGT. The CDR3 covers 13 residues.

This chain uses TRBV7-8 with TRBJ1-5; possibly TRBD1 for D (6 bases). Germline CDR1 SGHVS, CDR2 FQNEAQ. This CDR3 spans 14 amino acids. V was shortened by 3 bases and J by 7 bases, with 13 bases between the two germline ends. CDR3 residues: CASSFMGGGQPQHF. The CDR3 DNA is TGTGCCAGCAGCTTCATGGGGGGCGGACAGCCCCAGCATTTT.

The V and J genes are TRBV7-9 and TRBJ2-7, with 8 positions matching TRBD1. This CDR3 contains 16 residues. From germline, CDR1 is SEHNR and CDR2 FQNEAQ (reference sequence). V lost 5 bases, J lost 3 bases, and 12 bases stayed unmatched. CDR3 in DNA: TGTGCCAGCAGCCCCCCCCCGGGACAGGAAAACTACGAGCAGTACTTC. Its translation: CASSPPPGQENYEQYF.